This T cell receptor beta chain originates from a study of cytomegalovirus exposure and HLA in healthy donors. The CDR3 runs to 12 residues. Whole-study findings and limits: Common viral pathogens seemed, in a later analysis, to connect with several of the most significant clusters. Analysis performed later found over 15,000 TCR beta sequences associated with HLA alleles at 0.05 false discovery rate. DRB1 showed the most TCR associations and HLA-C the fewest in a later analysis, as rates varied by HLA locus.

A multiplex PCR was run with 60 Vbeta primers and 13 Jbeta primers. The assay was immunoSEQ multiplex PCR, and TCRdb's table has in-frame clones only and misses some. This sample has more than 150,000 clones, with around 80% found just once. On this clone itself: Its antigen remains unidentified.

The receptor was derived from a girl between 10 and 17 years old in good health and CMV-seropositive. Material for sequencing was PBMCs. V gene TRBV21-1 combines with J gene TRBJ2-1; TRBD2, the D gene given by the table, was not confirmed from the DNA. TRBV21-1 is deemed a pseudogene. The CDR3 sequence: CASLAGGREQFF. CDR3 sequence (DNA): TGTGCCAGCTTGGCGGGTGGAAGAGAGCAGTTCTTC.